This T cell receptor (beta chain) was profiled in a study of blood T cell repertoires in COVID-19. As for the study in general: Donors in the United States, Italy and Spain gave samples during acute or convalescent COVID-19. Nucleic acid was either cDNA or gDNA, and it came from T cells, B-cell-depleted T cells, or PBMCs.

The CDR3 length is 13 residues. Germline V lookup: CDR1 GTSNPN, CDR2 SVGIG (reference sequence). After removal of 2 bases from V and 6 bases from J, the junction contained 2 bases not matched to a gene. Patients of the Seattle cohort, enrolled during active infection, were followed longitudinally. In the study's own analysis: Counts of nucleated cells, estimated from reference gene primer amplification, were obtained. TCRdb keeps only in-frame clones here, not all; method: immunoSEQ multiplex PCR. D and trimming were read from the DNA, whereas the V and J calls and clone size are those reported in that table. The sample records 300,000 to 400,000 clones, about 90% being singletons.

The chain employs TRBV30 and TRBJ1-5, with 9 nucleotides matching TRBD1. This TCR derives from a woman aged 70 to 79 with COVID-19, enrolled during active disease. The sequenced sample was peripheral blood. DNA for the CDR3: TGTGCCTGGAGTACAGGGGGCTCTCAGCCCCAGCATTTT. The encoded protein is CAWSTGGSQPQHF.